A single sample gave rise to the 21 T cell receptor beta chains below, sequenced in a study of blood T cell repertoires in COVID-19. This table comes from immunoSEQ multiplex PCR, and its TCRdb copy is limited to in-frame clones, with some not included. This table has 250,000 to 350,000 clones, 87% appearing once. What was sequenced was PBMCs or T cells enriched from blood (not recorded which). The receptor source for this set is a woman aged 25 to 39 who had recovered from COVID-19.

This chain links TRBV25-1 with TRBJ2-5; a weak D match, TRBD1 (7 bases). CDR1 and CDR2 from the germline V gene are MGHDK and SYGVNS. The CDR3 sequence is 15 residues long. Trimming removed 3 bases from V and 4 bases from J, with 15 bases in between. The CDR3 nucleotides are TGTGCCAGCAGTGAGCTCAGGGGGGTTTTAGAGACCCAGTACTTC. Encoded protein: CASSELRGVLETQYF.

The chain couples TRBV19 to TRBJ1-1; D is unclear. CDR1 is LNHDA, CDR2 SQIVND, per germline (reference sequence). This CDR3 is built from 15 residues. Deletions cut 3 bases from V and 1 base from J, with 12 bases between. The CDR3 DNA sequence: TGTGCCAGTAGTATCCCGACAAACAAGAACACTGAAGCTTTCTTT. Translation gives CASSIPTNKNTEAFF. The whole variable domain, filled in from reference TRBV19 and TRBJ1-1, reads DGGITQSPKYLFRKEGQNVTLSCEQNLNHDAMYWYRQDPGQGLRLIYYSQIVNDFQKGDIAEGYSVSREKKESFPLTVTSAQKNPTAFYLCASSIPTNKNTEAFFGQGTRLTVV.

The chain employs TRBV29-1 and TRBJ2-1, with 9 bases aligning to TRBD2. CDR1 is SQVTM, CDR2 ANQGSEA, per germline. The CDR3 runs to 15 residues. The V gene end was trimmed by 2 bases and the J gene end by 6 bases; junction bases not matched to a gene: 8. CDR3 loop: CSVERGLAWGNEQFF. The CDR3 DNA follows: TGCAGCGTTGAAAGGGGACTAGCTTGGGGCAATGAGCAGTTCTTC.

The V gene is TRBV5-4, the J gene TRBJ2-5; D gene uncertain. Trimming took 4 bases from V and 5 from J, leaving 12 bases between them. The CDR3 is 13 residues long. Germline values: CDR1 SGHNT, CDR2 YYREEE (reference sequence). Here the CDR3 DNA reads TGTGCCAGCAGCGATTATAGATGGGAGACCCAGTACTTC. This sequence encodes CASSDYRWETQYF.

The genes are TRBV9 and TRBJ2-7, with 7 positions matching TRBD2. V was clipped by 1 base and J by 3 bases; unmatched bases: 7. Germline V gene lookup returns CDR1 SGDLS and CDR2 YYNGEE. There are 15 residues in the CDR3. CDR3 region: CASSVNARGFYEQYF. For the CDR3, the DNA is TGTGCCAGCAGCGTAAACGCGCGGGGGTTCTACGAGCAGTACTTC.

The chain couples TRBV19 to TRBJ2-5; 7 bases align to TRBD1. The germline V gene encodes CDR1 LNHDA and CDR2 SQIVND (reference sequence). V lost 4 bases, J lost 5 bases, and 16 bases stayed unmatched. The CDR3 sequence is 17 residues long. The DNA for the CDR3 is TGTGCCAGTAGTAGCTTGGGCCGGGACAGACGAAGTGAGACCCAGTACTTC. It encodes CASSSLGRDRRSETQYF.

This clone came up once. CDR3 nucleotide sequence: TGTGCCAGCAGCTTTCAACCAGGACAGCCACAAACCTACGAGCAGTACTTC. It is translated as CASSFQPGQPQTYEQYF. The chain employs TRBV7-8 and TRBJ2-7; D might be TRBD1 (6 bases). V was pared by 3 bases and J by 2 bases, with 20 bases between. Per germline, CDR1 SGHVS and CDR2 FQNEAQ. The CDR3 spans 17 residues.

The gene calls are TRBV7-8 and TRBJ1-3; TRBD1 agrees at 9 bases. Trimming at V came to 1 base and at J to 1 base, leaving 8 bases not matched to a gene. The CDR3 consists of 18 residues. Germline V lookup: CDR1 SGHVS, CDR2 FQNEAQ. CDR3 residues: CASSLGTGAGGSGNTIYF. CDR3 coding DNA: TGTGCCAGCAGCTTAGGGACAGGGGCAGGAGGATCTGGAAACACCATATATTTT.

The chain has TRBV24-1 and TRBJ2-3, with D perhaps matching TRBD2 (6 bases). Germline assignment: CDR1 KGHDR and CDR2 SFDVKD. V shed 4 bases and J shed 0 bases, with 7 bases lying between them. There are 14 residues in the CDR3. Here the CDR3 reads CATSDRGSTDTQYF. CDR3 coding DNA: TGTGCCACCAGTGACCGGGGGAGCACAGATACGCAGTATTTT.

This chain joins TRBV30 and TRBJ1-2, with a weak D call TRBD1 (6 bases). CDR3 length: 12 residues. V gave up 2 bases and J gave up 4 bases, with 8 bases separating them. Germline V gene data show CDR1 as GTSNPN and CDR2 as SVGIG (reference sequence). The CDR3 nucleotides are TGTGCCTGGAGTCCAGGGGTCTATGGCTACACCTTC. Its protein is CAWSPGVYGYTF.

This chain connects TRBV5-1 to TRBJ1-2; 9 bases are a match to TRBD1. The CDR3 runs to 14 residues. The ends lost 2 bases at V and 3 bases at J; junction bases unmatched: 2. CDR1 and CDR2 (germline): SGHRS, YFSETQ. The CDR3 DNA follows: TGCGCCAGCAGCTTCGGACAGGGGCACTATGGCTACACCTTC. This sequence encodes CASSFGQGHYGYTF.

This rearrangement joins TRBV5-1 to TRBJ2-5; 9 bases align to TRBD2. Germline lookup yields CDR1 SGHRS and CDR2 YFSETQ. The V segment lost 3 bases and the J segment 2 bases; nucleotides outside the gene matches: 8. The CDR3 loop spans 16 amino acids. DNA of the CDR3: TGCGCCAGCAGCTCAGGGCCGCTAGCGGGGCAAGAGACCCAGTACTTC. This gives the protein CASSSGPLAGQETQYF.

The V gene is TRBV7-3, the J gene TRBJ2-3; D ambiguous. Germline CDR1 and CDR2: SGHTA and FQGTGA. The CDR3 consists of 13 residues. The germline V and J ends were trimmed by 4 bases and 2 bases, with 7 bases remaining between them. DNA for the CDR3: TGTGCCAGCAGCTCGACAAACACAGATACGCAGTATTTT. Its protein product is CASSSTNTDTQYF.

This chain uses TRBV7-8 with TRBJ1-2; the match to TRBD1 covers 8 bases. This CDR3 is built from 22 residues. Germline V lookup: CDR1 SGHVS, CDR2 FQNEAQ. Germline trimming cut 1 base from V and 2 bases from J; bases unmatched to any gene: 24. In DNA, the CDR3 is TGTGCCAGCAGCTTAGAGGTCCTGCCGCGCTTACAGGGGGTACCGGGAAACTATGGCTACACCTTC. Its translation is CASSLEVLPRLQGVPGNYGYTF.

This clone was counted once. The chain is built from TRBV6-5 and TRBJ1-5; TRBD1 aligns across 7 bases. CDR3 length: 13 amino acids. The V segment lost 6 bases and the J segment 6 bases; nucleotides outside the gene matches: 5. The germline V gene encodes CDR1 MNHEY and CDR2 SVGAGI. CDR3 sequence reads: CASRPNRGQPQHF. The CDR3 nucleotides read TGTGCCAGCAGACCGAACAGGGGTCAGCCCCAGCATTTT.

This clone was recorded only once. The chain employs TRBV10-3 and TRBJ1-1; TRBD1 aligns across 11 bases. Germline CDR1 is ENHRY and CDR2 is SYGVKD. The V segment lost 9 bases and the J segment 10 bases; nucleotides outside the gene matches: 4. The CDR3 runs to 11 residues. CDR3 coding DNA: TGTGCCATGGGGACAGGGGGGGTAGCTTTCTTT. It encodes CAMGTGGVAFF.

This clone showed up just a few times. The rearrangement links TRBV6-5 to TRBJ1-6, with D perhaps matching TRBD1 (5 bases). The CDR3 spans 13 residues. V shed 5 bases and J shed 11 bases, with 13 bases lying between them. From germline, CDR1 is MNHEY and CDR2 SVGAGI. The CDR3 DNA follows: TGTGCCAGCAGTCGGGGGTCTGGGGCACCCCTCCACTTT. Translation: CASSRGSGAPLHF.

The V and J genes are TRBV5-6 and TRBJ2-3; TRBD2 agrees at 8 bases. Germline V gene sequence: CDR1 SGHDT, CDR2 YYEEEE. The V segment lost 2 bases and the J segment 0 bases; nucleotides outside the gene matches: 5. This CDR3 comprises 16 residues. CDR3 amino acids: CASSFLGGGSTDTQYF. CDR3 in DNA: TGTGCCAGCAGCTTCCTAGGCGGGGGGAGCACAGATACGCAGTATTTT. Looking up the rest from reference TRBV5-6 and TRBJ2-3 gives the full variable domain: DAGVTQSPTHLIKTRGQQVTLRCSPKSGHDTVSWYQQALGQGPQFIFQYYEEEERQRGNFPDRFSGHQFPNYSSELNVNALLLGDSALYLCASSFLGGGSTDTQYFGPGTRLTVL.

This rearrangement joins TRBV9 to TRBJ1-1; 7 bases fit TRBD1. Trimming took 4 bases from V and 4 from J; bases not matched to a gene: 7. CDR3 length: 14 amino acids. Germline CDR1 and CDR2: SGDLS and YYNGEE. The CDR3 sequence is CASSTDRVATEAFF. In DNA, the CDR3 is TGTGCCAGCAGCACCGACAGGGTTGCCACTGAAGCTTTCTTT.

The chain is built from TRBV10-3 and TRBJ1-2; TRBD1 might be the D (5 bases). The CDR3 length is 15 residues. CDR1 and CDR2 (germline): ENHRY, SYGVKD. Trimming stripped 0 bases from V and 5 bases from J, with 13 bases between. CDR3 in amino acids: CAISESTRGGYGYTF. CDR3 bases: TGTGCCATCAGTGAGTCGACTAGGGGAGGGTATGGCTACACCTTC.

The rearrangement uses TRBV6-5 and TRBJ1-1, with D perhaps matching TRBD1 (5 bases). Germline V gives CDR1 MNHEY, CDR2 SVGAGI. CDR3 length equals 14 residues. The V gene lost 2 bases and the J gene lost 4 bases, with 11 bases spanning the gap. The CDR3 region has the DNA TGTGCCAGCAGTTACACCGGGGGGGGCACTGAAGCTTTCTTT. This sequence encodes CASSYTGGGTEAFF.